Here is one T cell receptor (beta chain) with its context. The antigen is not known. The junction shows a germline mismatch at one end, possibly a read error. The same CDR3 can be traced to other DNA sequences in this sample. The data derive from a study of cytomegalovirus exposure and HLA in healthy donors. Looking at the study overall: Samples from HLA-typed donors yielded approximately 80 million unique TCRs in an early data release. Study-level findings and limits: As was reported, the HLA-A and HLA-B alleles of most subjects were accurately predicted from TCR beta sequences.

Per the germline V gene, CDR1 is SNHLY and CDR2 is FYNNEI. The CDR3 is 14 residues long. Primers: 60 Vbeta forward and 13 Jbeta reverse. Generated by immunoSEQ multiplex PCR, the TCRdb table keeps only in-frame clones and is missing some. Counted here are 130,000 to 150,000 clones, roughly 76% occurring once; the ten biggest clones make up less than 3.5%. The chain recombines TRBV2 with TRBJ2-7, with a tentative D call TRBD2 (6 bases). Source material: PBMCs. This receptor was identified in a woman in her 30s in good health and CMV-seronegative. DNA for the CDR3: TGCGCCAGCAGTGAGGAGGGGATCTCCTACGAGCAGTACTTC. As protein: CASSEEGISYEQYF.